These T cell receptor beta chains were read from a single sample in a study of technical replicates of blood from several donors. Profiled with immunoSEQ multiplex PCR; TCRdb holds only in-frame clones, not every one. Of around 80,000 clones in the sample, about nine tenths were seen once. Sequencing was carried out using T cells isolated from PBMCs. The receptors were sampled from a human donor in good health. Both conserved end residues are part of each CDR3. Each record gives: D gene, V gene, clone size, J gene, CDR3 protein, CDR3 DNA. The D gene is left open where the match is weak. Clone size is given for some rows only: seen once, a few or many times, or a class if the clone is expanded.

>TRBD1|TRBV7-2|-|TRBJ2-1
CASSKLGQGSNEQFF
TGTGCCAGCAGCAAACTAGGACAGGGATCAAATGAGCAGTTCTTC
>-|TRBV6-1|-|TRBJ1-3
CASSTRVSGNTIYF
TGTGCCAGCAGTACCAGGGTTTCTGGAAACACCATATATTTT
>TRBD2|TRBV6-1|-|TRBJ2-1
CASSFPGLAGDEQFF
TGTGCCAGCAGTTTTCCGGGACTAGCGGGAGATGAGCAGTTCTTC
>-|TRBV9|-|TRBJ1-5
CASSVGGLNQPQHF
TGTGCCAGCAGCGTCGGGGGACTCAATCAGCCCCAGCATTTT
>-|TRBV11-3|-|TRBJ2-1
CASSSNYNEQFF
TGTGCCAGCAGCTCAAACTACAATGAGCAGTTCTTC
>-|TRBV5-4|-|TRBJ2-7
CASSFPDNNEQYF
TGTGCCAGCAGCTTCCCGGACAACAACGAGCAGTACTTC
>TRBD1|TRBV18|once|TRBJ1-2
CASSPIIGTVGTNYGYTF
TGTGCCAGCTCACCAATAATAGGGACAGTCGGTACTAACTATGGCTACACCTTC
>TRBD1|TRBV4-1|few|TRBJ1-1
CASSQDTGGISYTEAFF
TGCGCCAGCAGCCAAGATACAGGGGGAATTTCGTACACTGAAGCTTTCTTT
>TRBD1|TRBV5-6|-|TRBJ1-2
CASRTQDRLNYGYTF
TGTGCCAGCAGGACTCAGGACAGGTTGAACTATGGCTACACCTTC
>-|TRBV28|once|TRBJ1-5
CASSLEGAFQPQHF
TGTGCCAGCAGTTTAGAAGGAGCGTTTCAGCCCCAGCATTTT
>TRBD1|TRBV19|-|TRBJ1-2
CASSVDREIGYTF
TGTGCCAGTAGTGTGGACAGGGAAATTGGCTACACCTTC
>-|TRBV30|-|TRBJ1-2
CAWSTGGGYTF
TGTGCCTGGAGCACAGGTGGGGGCTACACCTTC
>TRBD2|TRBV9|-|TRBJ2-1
CASSVELAGARGDNEQFF
TGTGCCAGCAGCGTAGAACTAGCGGGAGCCCGGGGGGACAATGAGCAGTTCTTC
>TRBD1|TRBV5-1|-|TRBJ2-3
CASLSGTGRIDTQYF
TGCGCCAGTTTATCTGGGACAGGGAGGATAGATACGCAGTATTTT
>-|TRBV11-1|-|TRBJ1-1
CASSFTRGNTEAFF
TGTGCCAGCAGCTTTACCCGGGGAAACACTGAAGCTTTCTTT
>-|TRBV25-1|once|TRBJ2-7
CASDSSYEQYF
TGTGCCAGCGACTCCTCCTACGAGCAGTACTTC
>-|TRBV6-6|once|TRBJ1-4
CASRPGGAGEKLFF
TGTGCCAGCAGGCCCGGCGGGGCGGGGGAAAAACTGTTTTTT
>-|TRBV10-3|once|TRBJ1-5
CAISETPGDSNQPQHF
TGTGCCATCAGTGAGACCCCAGGGGATAGCAATCAGCCCCAGCATTTT
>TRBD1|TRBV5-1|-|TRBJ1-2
CASSLRQGASINGYTF
TGCGCCAGCAGCTTAAGACAGGGGGCGTCCATTAATGGCTACACCTTC
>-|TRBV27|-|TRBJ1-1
CASSLLGETEAFF
TGTGCCAGCAGTTTATTGGGAGAGACTGAAGCTTTCTTT
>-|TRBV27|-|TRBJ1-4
CASSVGLGWPYEKLFF
TGTGCCAGCAGTGTCGGCCTCGGGTGGCCGTATGAAAAACTGTTTTTT
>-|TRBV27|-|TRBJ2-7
CASSLARGTYEQYF
TGTGCCAGCAGTTTAGCCAGGGGAACTTACGAGCAGTACTTC